Presented here are 19 T cell receptor beta chains from one specimen sequenced in a study of T cell changes during pregnancy in multiple sclerosis. Assay: immunoSEQ multiplex PCR; the TCRdb copy retains only in-frame clones and omits some. This table holds about 64,000 clones, about 96% found once. This specimen was CD8+ T cells from peripheral blood mononuclear cells, taken after pregnancy. All receptors come from a female donor with multiple sclerosis, enrolled in a pregnancy study.

This chain joins TRBV7-9 and TRBJ2-7, with TRBD2 identical over 13 bases. The junction had 2 bases not matched to a gene; V was cut back by 6 bases and J by 3 bases. The V gene's germline CDR1 is SEHNR and CDR2 FQNEAQ (reference sequence). The CDR3 consists of 14 residues. CDR3 loop: CASRRTSGSYEQYF. The DNA of the CDR3 is TGTGCCAGCAGGCGGACTAGCGGGAGCTACGAGCAGTACTTC.

The rearrangement joins TRBV5-6 to TRBJ2-2; either TRBD1 or TRBD2 may supply D (6 bases each). V lost 4 bases, J lost 6 bases, and 10 bases lay in between. Germline V gene lookup returns CDR1 SGHDT and CDR2 YYEEEE. The CDR3 runs to 13 residues. The CDR3 loop reads CASSVGGAGELFF. The CDR3 coding sequence is TGTGCCAGCAGCGTGGGGGGCGCCGGGGAGCTGTTTTTT.

This clone was picked up one time. This sequence joins TRBV2 and TRBJ2-7; TRBD2 matches at 8 bases. CDR1 SNHLY and CDR2 FYNNEI come from the germline V gene. There are 15 residues in the CDR3. Trimming removed 8 bases from V and 5 bases from J; junction bases left unmatched: 14. CDR3 amino acids: CASQSQREPPHEQYF. The CDR3 DNA follows: TGTGCCAGCCAATCCCAGCGGGAGCCCCCCCACGAGCAGTACTTC.

V usage is TRBV28 and J usage is TRBJ2-3; no clear D gene. The germline CDR1 and CDR2 sequences are MDHEN and SYDVKM. This CDR3 comprises 12 residues. Trimming stripped 5 bases from V and 1 base from J, with 4 bases between. CDR3 sequence: CASSLGTDTQYF. CDR3 nucleotides: TGTGCCAGCAGTCTAGGCACAGATACGCAGTATTTT.

V usage is TRBV27 and J usage is TRBJ2-3; D is uncertain. CDR1 is MNHEY, CDR2 SMNVEV, per germline (reference sequence). Trimming pared 6 bases from V and 3 bases from J, leaving 7 bases between. The CDR3 totals 12 residues. CDR3 in amino acids: CASSRRTDTQYF. CDR3 nucleotides: TGTGCCAGCAGCCGCAGAACAGATACGCAGTATTTT.

The chain links TRBV6-1 to TRBJ1-4, with TRBD1 matching 8 bases. V shed 4 bases, J shed 8 bases, and the junction held 6 bases outside the gene matches. This CDR3 contains 14 residues. Germline-derived CDR1 and CDR2 are MNHNS and SASEGT. The CDR3 region is CASSGGQGGEKLFF. The CDR3 DNA follows: TGTGCCAGCAGTGGCGGACAGGGTGGGGAAAAACTGTTTTTT.

This chain connects TRBV7-2 to TRBJ2-5; 10 nucleotides agree with TRBD2. The DNA end favors TRBJ2-7, so the J call may be wrong. Germline V CDR1 and CDR2: SGHTA, FQGNSA. The CDR3 length is 15 residues. CDR3 sequence reads: CASSLGLAGAYEQYF. The CDR3 coding sequence is TGTGCCAGCAGCTTAGGGCTAGCGGGGGCCTACGAGCAGTACTTC.

The J gene is TRBJ2-7, the V gene TRBV19, with TRBD2 identical over 12 bases. There are 14 residues in the CDR3. V was pared by 5 bases and J by 3 bases, with 2 bases of the junction left unmatched. Germline CDR1 LNHDA, CDR2 SQIVND (reference sequence). The CDR3 here is CASSATSGSYEQYF. CDR3 DNA sequence: TGTGCCAGTAGTGCGACTAGCGGGAGCTACGAGCAGTACTTC.

This clone has only one observation. The genes are TRBV6-7 and TRBJ2-3; TRBD2 matches at 7 bases. TRBV6-7 is treated as an ORF (open reading frame) with a function not yet certain. V was pared by 7 bases and J by 4 bases, with 11 bases of the junction left unmatched. This CDR3 has 15 residues. CDR3 loop: CASTPGGRKSDTQYF. CDR3 coding DNA: TGTGCCAGCACCCCCGGCGGGAGAAAGTCAGATACGCAGTATTTT.

This clone was seen once. This chain links TRBV28 with TRBJ2-2; D might be TRBD1 (6 bases). Germline-derived CDR1 and CDR2 are MDHEN and SYDVKM. V was trimmed by 9 bases and J by 2 bases, leaving 13 bases between them. The CDR3 is made up of 14 amino acids. Here the CDR3 reads CASNRQANTGELFF. Written as DNA, the CDR3 is TGTGCCAGTAACAGACAGGCTAACACCGGGGAGCTGTTTTTT.

This clone has a single count. The V call is TRBV28, the J call TRBJ1-4, with TRBD1 as a possible D gene (5 bases). This CDR3 has 14 residues. V dropped 5 bases and J dropped 4 bases, with 11 bases sitting between them. In germline, CDR1 is MDHEN, CDR2 SYDVKM. In DNA, the CDR3 is TGTGCCAGCAGTCCTGACAGAGTTAATGAAAAACTGTTTTTT. As protein: CASSPDRVNEKLFF.

The chain carries TRBV5-1 and TRBJ2-7; tentatively, D is TRBD2 (5 bases). Trimming removed 5 bases at V and 3 bases at J, with 12 bases between. The CDR3 extends over 13 amino acids. Per the germline V gene, CDR1 is SGHRS and CDR2 is YFSETQ. Written as DNA, the CDR3 is TGCGCCAGCAGTTCCGGGATCTACTACGAGCAGTACTTC. Protein: CASSSGIYYEQYF.

V usage is TRBV27 and J usage is TRBJ2-7; TRBD2 is a possible D gene (5 bases). With 0 bases removed from V and 2 bases from J, the gap between germline ends came to 11 bases. Germline V gives CDR1 MNHEY, CDR2 SMNVEV (reference sequence). The length of the CDR3 is 15 residues. The CDR3: CASSLSESGPYEQYF. DNA of the CDR3: TGTGCCAGCAGTTTATCGGAAAGCGGACCCTACGAGCAGTACTTC.

This chain links TRBV9 with TRBJ2-1, with unresolved D. CDR1 and CDR2 from the germline V gene are SGDLS and YYNGEE. Between the trimmed V and J ends, which lost 3 bases and 0 bases, there was a span of 10 bases. The CDR3 loop spans 15 amino acids. The CDR3 nucleotides are TGTGCCAGCAGCGCCCCCATCAGCTCCTACAATGAGCAGTTCTTC. It is translated as CASSAPISSYNEQFF.

The rearrangement uses TRBV7-2 and TRBJ1-5, with 7 bases matching TRBD1. The germline gives CDR1 SGHTA, CDR2 FQGNSA. The ends lost 1 base at V and 9 bases at J; junction bases unmatched: 9. This CDR3 spans 15 amino acids. The CDR3 DNA is TGTGCCAGCAGCTTAGAGGGACAGTGGGGAGGGCCCCAGCATTTT. Translating it yields CASSLEGQWGGPQHF.

The gene calls are TRBV10-1 and TRBJ2-1, with D possibly TRBD2 on 6 matching bases. In germline, CDR1 is WNHNN, CDR2 SYGVQD (reference sequence). The CDR3 has 14 amino acids. The germline V and J ends were trimmed by 10 bases and 2 bases, with 15 bases remaining between them. CDR3 region: CAKLGTATYNEQFF. Here the CDR3 DNA reads TGCGCCAAACTCGGGACTGCAACCTACAATGAGCAGTTCTTC.

The CDR3 sequence: CASSEGLAGDYEQYF. The CDR3 DNA is TGTGCCAGCAGCGAAGGGCTAGCGGGGGACTACGAGCAGTACTTC. V gene TRBV11-3 combines with J gene TRBJ2-7; 10 bases align to TRBD2. From germline, CDR1 is SGHNT and CDR2 YENEEA. The trim removed 5 bases at V and 3 bases at J, leaving 7 bases unmatched. CDR3 length: 15 residues.

This chain joins TRBV5-1 and TRBJ2-7; tentatively, D is TRBD1 (6 bases). Germline loops: CDR1 SGHRS, CDR2 YFSETQ. Trimming removed 6 bases at V and 0 bases at J, with 10 bases between. The CDR3 loop spans 13 amino acids. The chain's CDR3 is CASKLDSSYEQYF. CDR3 sequence (DNA): TGCGCCAGCAAACTGGACAGCTCCTACGAGCAGTACTTC. Full variable domain (outside the CDR3, taken from reference TRBV5-1 and TRBJ2-7): KAGVTQTPRYLIKTRGQQVTLSCSPISGHRSVSWYQQTPGQGLQFLFEYFSETQRNKGNFPGRFSGRQFSNSRSEMNVSTLELGDSALYLCASKLDSSYEQYFGPGTRLTVT.

The chain links TRBV27 to TRBJ1-2; 7 nucleotides agree with TRBD1. CDR3 length: 14 amino acids. From germline, CDR1 is MNHEY and CDR2 SMNVEV (reference sequence). V lost 5 bases to trimming and J lost 1 base; unmatched junction nucleotides: 4. CDR3 DNA: TGTGCCAGCAGTACGACAGGGCTTAACTATGGCTACACCTTC. Translating it yields CASSTTGLNYGYTF.